This T cell receptor beta chain was retrieved from a study of molecular identifiers for immune sequencing clone quantification. This clonotype was detected ten times or more. The target antigen is unknown. V dropped 2 bases and J dropped 9 bases, with 10 bases sitting between them. This CDR3 is built from 12 residues. Libraries of naive CD8 cells were prepared from 20,000 to 1,000,000 sorted cells using 10%, 30% or 50% RNA. In the sort, naive CD8 T cells were defined as CD8+CD4-CCR7+CD45RA+. Whole-study results and caveats: For effector cells, clones above 20 RNA copies held over 97% of molecules; for naive cells, under 1%.

Methods described previously were used for bulk TCR libraries, and listed TCR primers were applied. One entry per CDR3 protein results from TCRdb running MiXCR on the PCR reads. The sample carries more than 95,000 distinct CDR3 sequences, about 24% recorded once. Sequencing input: naive CD8+ T cells from blood, with Jurkat cell RNA spiked in. Subset defined: FACS-sorted CD8+CD4-CCR7+CD45RA+ naive T cells. The chain combines TRBV12-3 or TRBV12-4 with TRBJ2-5; D is undetermined. The clonotype comes from a human donor in good health. Some libraries in this study had Jurkat cell RNA spiked in. The CDR3 DNA is TGTGCCAGCAGTTTATCCCGTGAGGCCCAGTACTTC. Translated, it gives CASSLSREAQYF.